This T cell receptor beta chain was captured in a study of control samples from healthy donors and cancer patients. Germline CDR1 reads SGDLS; CDR2 reads YYNGEE. Between the trimmed V and J ends, which lost 1 base and 6 bases, there was a span of 7 bases. The CDR3 is 13 residues long. Clones were sequenced by immunoSEQ multiplex PCR, and TCRdb holds only the in-frame ones, with some missing. The sample shows about 170,000 clones, about 93% of them seen only once. The receptor's source is a woman in her fifties or sixties in good health. Input material: blood. V is TRBV9 and J is TRBJ2-2, with D unresolved. The CDR3 loop is CASSVTLSGELFF. CDR3 in DNA: TGTGCCAGCAGCGTAACCCTGTCCGGGGAGCTGTTTTTT.